This is a list of T cell receptor beta chains from one sample in a study of cytomegalovirus exposure and HLA in healthy donors. Sequencing used immunoSEQ multiplex PCR; TCRdb keeps in-frame clones, though not all of them. The sample shows some 100,000 clones, 76% of them seen only once. The sequenced sample was PBMCs. The receptors stem from a woman between 50 and 59 years old in good health and CMV-seropositive. The CDR3 runs from the conserved cysteine through the conserved F or W. Fields, in order: CDR3 length, V gene, CDR3 protein.

15,TRBV2,CASTVEGGRDSPLHF
15,TRBV6-5,CASSYSGQPYNEQFF
14,TRBV4-3,CASSQPDRGLGYTF
16,TRBV2,CASTSGVAGGKETQYF
14,TRBV29-1,CSVDGGQGYNEQFF
13,TRBV2,CASRLAGDVEQFF
15,TRBV7-9,CSSSPRSSGSSEQYF
15,TRBV9,CASSPTPTDNSPLHF
12,TRBV6-6,CASSLRQAEAFF
14,TRBV5-1,CASRTSGYYNEQFF
15,TRBV5-4,CASSGWPTGNYGYTF
14,TRBV2,CASSPRRGMFEQYF
17,TRBV5-4,CASSLASGGGGNTEAFF
15,TRBV11-3,CASSLGDRGADTQYF
15,TRBV7-9,CASSLSPPRTDTQYF
14,TRBV9,CASSGGGVTDTQYF
15,TRBV21-1,CATAGLAGDGETQYF
14,TRBV27,CASSLGTGATEAFF
14,TRBV7-9,CASSLGAANTEAFF
14,TRBV7-9,CASSSRGKTDTQYF
15,TRBV6-1,CASSQSGPGANVLTF
15,TRBV4-3,CASSQGGGSYNEQFF
15,TRBV9,CASTTTGGDQDTQYF
17,TRBV4-1,CASSQGGLAENTGELFF
13,TRBV5-1,CASSPDRGYGYTF
14,TRBV7-9,CASSLSGFGETQYF
13,TRBV6-5,CASIRTGHTEAFF
14,TRBV2,CASSYSSNTGELFF
13,TRBV4-1,CASSRLHRETQYF
14,TRBV6-6,CASSGSSSTDTQYF
14,TRBV5-5,CASSPGRARYEQYF
16,TRBV7-9,CSSTTGGVRSPGEQYF
18,TRBV7-3,CASSLVGGSGPNTGELFF
15,TRBV5-1,CASSLGTDSGNTIYF
14,TRBV4-3,CASIQIVAKNIQYF
14,TRBV5-5,CASSSRTGGYEQYF
13,TRBV7-8,CASSRWRYGELFF
15,TRBV18,CASSPPGQGGYGYTF
14,TRBV18,CASSQRTTQETQYF
14,TRBV5-5,CASSLGAQDYGYTF
16,TRBV5-4,CASSSKTGTGGTEAFF
17,TRBV11-2,CASRTPGLAGGAGELFF
14,TRBV18,CASSPGTGRYEQYF
18,TRBV2,CASSEAGQGAFGANGLTF
15,TRBV7-9,CASSFDAGVTTEAFF
13,TRBV25-1,CASSLGGSDIQYF
11,TRBV29-1,CSVVYRAGYTF
14,TRBV27,CASSSGSAMESQYF
15,TRBV6-1,CASSPEGGVPGELFF
14,TRBV2,CASSYRQGAYEQYF
15,TRBV4-2,CASSQGRGGHNEQFF
19,TRBV4-1,CASSGGPLGAGATNEKLFF
15,TRBV5-1,CASSGLAGEAGELFF
14,TRBV28,CASQVQGEWDEQFF
16,TRBV4-2,CASSQIFGGDGETQYF
14,TRBV7-6,CASRTTGDVGTQYF
18,TRBV5-1,CASSFLTFSGSNTGELFF
15,TRBV7-9,CASSLAMGFQETQYF
15,TRBV7-3,CASSYGAGGKNIQYF